The sample holds one count of the clone carrying this T cell receptor (beta chain). The CDR3 has 15 residues. The germline V gene has CDR1 SGHVS and CDR2 FQNEAQ. V trimming: 2 bases; J trimming: 7 bases; junction bases outside the gene matches: 10. In the naive CD8 group, cells lacked CD45RO and were positively selected for CCR7, so terminally differentiated effector memory CD45RA+ cells were left out. These data originate in a study of shared clonotypes between healthy human individuals. The wider study: Donor composition was a couple of women and a few men, aged 18 to 49.

Using immunoSEQ multiplex PCR, the repertoire was profiled, and TCRdb retains in-frame clones only, with some absent. The sample has 2 million or so clones, about 95% seen once. The source is a man aged 18-30 years in good health. Sequences were obtained from naive CD8+ T cells sorted from blood. The chain is built from TRBV7-8 and TRBJ1-1, with 7 bases lining up with TRBD1. CDR3 sequence (DNA): TGTGCCAGCAGCTTATACGAGGGGGCAGGGAATGAAGCTTTCTTT. It encodes CASSLYEGAGNEAFF.